The entry that follows covers one TCR beta chain sequence. The data originate from a study of blood T cells in healthy people across ages. PCR was performed a second time for about 6 to 12 cycles using a sample-barcoded 5' primer and a J-beta primer mix. MiXCR, applied by TCRdb to the 5' RACE reads, yields one record per CDR3 protein. The sample lists 600,000 to 850,000 distinct CDR3 sequences; 40% to 45% were seen once. Germline V gives CDR1 LNHDA, CDR2 SQIVND (reference sequence). The CDR3 covers 14 residues. The chain carries TRBV19 and TRBJ2-7; 7 bases line up with TRBD1. Near its end, the DNA agrees better with TRBJ2-5, so the J call may be wrong. The sample was blood. This sequence originates from a woman aged 55-70 years in good health. CDR3 residues: CASSLTGAGETQYF. CDR3 DNA: TGTGCCAGTAGCCTTACAGGGGCAGGGGAGACCCAGTACTTC.